One and the same sample provided the 19 T cell receptor beta chains below, sequenced in a study of cytomegalovirus exposure and HLA in healthy donors. The PCR was carried out with 60 Vbeta primers and 13 Jbeta primers. Clones were sequenced by immunoSEQ multiplex PCR, and TCRdb holds only the in-frame ones, with some missing. This sample has about 130,000 clones, with approximately 80% found just once. Sequencing input: PBMCs. The receptors derive from a middle-aged woman in good health and CMV-seronegative.

The sample holds a few counts of this clone. This chain's CDR3 is CASSLGGSYHNEQFF. The CDR3 DNA reads as TGCGCCAGCAGCTTAGGCGGGAGTTACCACAATGAGCAGTTCTTC. The chain employs TRBV5-1 and TRBJ2-1, with 7 nucleotides matching TRBD2. V lost 2 bases and J lost 5; bases outside the gene matches: 7. The CDR3 consists of 15 residues. Germline values: CDR1 SGHRS, CDR2 YFSETQ.

The chain carries TRBV6-1 and TRBJ1-2; TRBD1 aligns across 7 bases. Unmatched junction bases numbered 13, after V lost 6 bases and J lost 6 bases. Germline V gives CDR1 MNHNS, CDR2 SASEGT. The CDR3 covers 15 residues. The CDR3 loop is CASSETGKVWDGYTF. The CDR3 DNA follows: TGTGCCAGCAGCGAGACAGGGAAGGTCTGGGATGGCTACACCTTC.

This clone is a singleton in its sample. CDR3 bases: TGTGCCATCACTACTAGCGGGAGGGAGCAAGAGCAGTACTTC. This sequence encodes CAITTSGREQEQYF. V is TRBV10-3 and J is TRBJ2-7, with 13 bases matching TRBD2. The CDR3 extends over 14 amino acids. Losses at the gene ends were 7 bases for V and 7 bases for J; bases not matched to a gene: 7. CDR1 and CDR2 from the germline V gene are ENHRY and SYGVKD.

The chain recombines TRBV28 with TRBJ1-2; D is unclear. The length of the CDR3 is 12 residues. In germline, CDR1 is MDHEN, CDR2 SYDVKM. V was trimmed by 3 bases and J by 4 bases, leaving 6 bases between them. In nucleotides, the CDR3 is TGTGCCAGCAGTTTGCAGGCCTATGGCTACACCTTC. Translated: CASSLQAYGYTF.

The V gene is TRBV19, the J gene TRBJ2-1; 10 positions match TRBD2. CDR1 is LNHDA, CDR2 SQIVND, per germline (reference sequence). V shed 0 bases, J shed 7 bases, and the junction held 12 bases outside the gene matches. The CDR3 runs to 18 residues. CDR3 protein: CASSIDSIASGSRNEQFF. CDR3 nucleotides: TGTGCCAGTAGTATAGATTCAATCGCTAGCGGGAGTAGAAATGAGCAGTTCTTC.

This clone was recorded only once. The rearrangement links TRBV9 to TRBJ1-3; the D is unclear. Germline lookup yields CDR1 SGDLS and CDR2 YYNGEE. This CDR3 spans 15 amino acids. V was clipped by 0 bases and J by 3 bases, with 10 bases between them. The CDR3 loop is CASSVASDFGNTIYF. The CDR3, as DNA: TGTGCCAGCAGCGTAGCATCGGACTTTGGAAACACCATATATTTT.

Remarks on this clone: A junction end diverges from the germline sequence, so it may reflect a read error. DNA of the CDR3: TGTGCTAGCAGTTACTCGTACTTACAAGAGACCCAGTACTTC. Translated, it gives CASSYSYLQETQYF. The chain uses TRBV6-6 and TRBJ2-5; D unclear. CDR1 and CDR2 (germline): MNHNY, SVGAGI (reference sequence). The length of the CDR3 is 14 residues.

This clone was counted a few times. The chain couples TRBV10-3 to TRBJ1-2; possibly TRBD1 for D (6 bases). The CDR3 loop spans 11 amino acids. Trimming removed 10 bases from V and 6 bases from J, with 12 bases in between. Germline assignment: CDR1 ENHRY and CDR2 SYGVKD. CDR3 coding DNA: TGTGCCACTGAGGGGGGGAATGGCTACACCTTC. Its translation: CATEGGNGYTF.

This clone was observed a handful of times. The genes are TRBV30 and TRBJ1-5; 10 bases match TRBD1. Germline CDR1 reads GTSNPN; CDR2 reads SVGIG (reference sequence). The ends lost 4 bases at V and 2 bases at J; junction bases unmatched: 5. The CDR3 is 15 amino acids. The CDR3 protein is CAWTGDRGGNQPQHF. The CDR3 bases are TGTGCCTGGACCGGGGACAGGGGCGGCAATCAGCCCCAGCATTTT.

This rearrangement joins TRBV27 to TRBJ2-7; 8 bases line up with TRBD1. J was trimmed by 6 bases and V by 0 bases; bases with no gene match: 4. The germline V gene encodes CDR1 MNHEY and CDR2 SMNVEV (reference sequence). CDR3 length: 14 residues. DNA for the CDR3: TGTGCCAGCAGTTTATCCAGGGGGCAAATCGAGCAGTACTTC. Translated: CASSLSRGQIEQYF.

This clone turned up a few times. The chain recombines TRBV21-1 with TRBJ2-3; the D segment call TRBD2 is taken from the table without a DNA check. TRBV21-1 is designated a pseudogene. This CDR3 contains 17 residues. CDR3 sequence: CASSITSGVVSTDTQYF. CDR3 nucleotide sequence: TGTGCCAGCAGCATTACTAGCGGGGTGGTTAGCACAGATACGCAGTATTTT.

A word on this clone: At one end the junction does not follow the germline gene, possibly because of a read error. CDR3 nucleotide sequence: TGTTCCAGCAGCTTCCCACAGGCCAATCAGCCCCAGCATTTT. It encodes CSSSFPQANQPQHF. The rearrangement joins TRBV7-9 to TRBJ1-5, with D possibly being TRBD1 (5 bases). Germline V CDR1 and CDR2: SEHNR, FQNEAQ (reference sequence). This CDR3 is built from 14 residues. The whole variable domain, filled in from reference TRBV7-9 and TRBJ1-5, reads DTGVSQNPRHKITKRGQNVTFRCDPISEHNRLYWYRQTLGQGPEFLTYFQNEAQLEKSRLLSDRFSAERPKGSFSTLEIQRTEQGDSAMYLCSSSFPQANQPQHFGDGTRLSIL.

V and J are TRBV29-1 and TRBJ1-4; 10 bases map to TRBD1. V lost 5 bases to trimming and J lost 8 bases; unmatched junction nucleotides: 8. This CDR3 is built from 14 residues. Germline V lookup: CDR1 SQVTM, CDR2 ANQGSEA. CDR3 sequence: CSVSTGTGVEKLFF. CDR3 sequence (DNA): TGCAGCGTTAGCACCGGGACAGGGGTGGAAAAACTGTTTTTT.

The gene calls are TRBV7-2 and TRBJ2-3; 9 bases are a match to TRBD2. This CDR3 contains 15 residues. Losses at the gene ends were 4 bases for V and 0 bases for J; bases not matched to a gene: 2. Germline CDR1 reads SGHTA; CDR2 reads FQGNSA. The CDR3 loop is CASSYSGGSTDTQYF. CDR3 in DNA: TGTGCCAGCAGCTATAGCGGGGGTAGCACAGATACGCAGTATTTT.

The V call is TRBV18, the J call TRBJ2-1; 10 bases agree with TRBD2. CDR1 and CDR2 (germline): KGHSH, LQKENI. Trimming took 6 bases from V and 7 from J; bases not matched to a gene: 9. The CDR3 has 15 residues. As DNA, the CDR3 is TGTGCCAGCTCTCCTAGCGGGAGTTCGGGGAATGAGCAGTTCTTC. This translates into CASSPSGSSGNEQFF.

This chain uses TRBV28 with TRBJ1-4, with 7 nucleotides matching TRBD1. Germline values: CDR1 MDHEN, CDR2 SYDVKM. This CDR3 is built from 16 residues. Trimming removed 5 bases from V and 7 bases from J; junction bases left unmatched: 13. As DNA, the CDR3 is TGTGCCAGCAGTCTGGGGGGTAGGGGGCGTCGTGAAAAACTGTTTTTT. Its protein is CASSLGGRGRREKLFF.

The V and J genes are TRBV5-8 and TRBJ2-3, with 12 bases matching TRBD2. The CDR3 has 19 amino acids. V lost 2 bases, J lost 6 bases, and 16 bases stayed unmatched. CDR1 and CDR2 from the germline V gene are SGHTS and YDEGEE. CDR3 nucleotides: TGTGCCAGCAGCTTAGGAGGACTAGCGGGAAGAACTCGAGTGGATACGCAGTATTTT. Its protein is CASSLGGLAGRTRVDTQYF. The full variable domain, rest sourced from reference TRBV5-8 and TRBJ2-3, is EAGVTQSPTHLIKTRGQQATLRCSPISGHTSVYWYQQALGLGLQFLLWYDEGEERNRGNFPPRFSGRQFPNYSSELNVNALELEDSALYLCASSLGGLAGRTRVDTQYFGPGTRLTVL.

The chain joins TRBV9 to TRBJ2-2; TRBD2 matches at 12 bases. This CDR3 has 20 amino acids. The trim removed 0 bases at V and 3 bases at J, leaving 12 bases unmatched. Germline values: CDR1 SGDLS, CDR2 YYNGEE. CDR3 in DNA: TGTGCCAGCAGCGTAGCTAGTCTAGCGGGAGGGCTTGGGTACACCGGGGAGCTGTTTTTT. Its translation is CASSVASLAGGLGYTGELFF.

V is TRBV27 and J is TRBJ2-7, with a possible D match to TRBD1 (6 bases). The germline V and J ends were trimmed by 7 bases and 0 bases, with 19 bases remaining between them. Germline CDR1 is MNHEY and CDR2 is SMNVEV (reference sequence). This CDR3 contains 16 residues. CDR3 in amino acids: CASISTGGGPSYEQYF. As DNA, the CDR3 is TGTGCCAGCATCTCTACGGGTGGGGGCCCCTCCTACGAGCAGTACTTC.